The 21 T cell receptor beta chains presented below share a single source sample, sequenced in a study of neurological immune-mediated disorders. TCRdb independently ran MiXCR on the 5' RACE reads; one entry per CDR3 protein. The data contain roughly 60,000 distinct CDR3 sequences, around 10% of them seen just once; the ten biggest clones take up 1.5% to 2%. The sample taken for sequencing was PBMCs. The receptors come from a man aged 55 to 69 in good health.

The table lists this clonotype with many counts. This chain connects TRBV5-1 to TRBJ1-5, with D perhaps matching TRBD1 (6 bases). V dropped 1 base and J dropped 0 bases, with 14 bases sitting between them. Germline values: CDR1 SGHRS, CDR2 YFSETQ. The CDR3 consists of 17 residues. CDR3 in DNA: TGCGCCAGCAGCTTGACCCCAGGGGACGGTAGCAATCAGCCCCAGCATTTT. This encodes CASSLTPGDGSNQPQHF.

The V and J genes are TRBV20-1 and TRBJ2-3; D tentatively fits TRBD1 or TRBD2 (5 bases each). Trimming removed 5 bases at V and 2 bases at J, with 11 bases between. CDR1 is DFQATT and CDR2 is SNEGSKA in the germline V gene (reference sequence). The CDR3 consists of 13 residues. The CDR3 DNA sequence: TGCAGTGCTCCAACGGGGACCACAGATACGCAGTATTTT. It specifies CSAPTGTTDTQYF.

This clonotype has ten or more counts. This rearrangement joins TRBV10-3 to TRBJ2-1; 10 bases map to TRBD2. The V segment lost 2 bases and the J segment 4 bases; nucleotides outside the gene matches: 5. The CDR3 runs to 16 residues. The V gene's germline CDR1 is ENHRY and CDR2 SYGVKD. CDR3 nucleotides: TGTGCCATCAGTGAGACCAGCGGGGGGGCTTACAATGAGCAGTTCTTC. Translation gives CAISETSGGAYNEQFF.

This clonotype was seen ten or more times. The DNA for the CDR3 is TGTGCCAGCTCCCCCACCGGGACCTCTACTGAAGCTTTCTTT. It encodes CASSPTGTSTEAFF. This chain uses TRBV18 with TRBJ1-1; the D gene is possibly TRBD1 (5 bases). The CDR3 runs 14 residues. Germline lookup yields CDR1 KGHSH and CDR2 LQKENI. Deletions cut 6 bases from V and 5 bases from J, with 16 bases between.

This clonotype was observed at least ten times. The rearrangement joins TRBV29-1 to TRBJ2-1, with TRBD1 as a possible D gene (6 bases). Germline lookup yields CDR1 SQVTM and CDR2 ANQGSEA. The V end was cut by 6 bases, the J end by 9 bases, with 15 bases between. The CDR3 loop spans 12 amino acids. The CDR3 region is CSVHREKPEQFF. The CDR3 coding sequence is TGCAGCGTCCACAGGGAGAAACCTGAGCAGTTCTTC.

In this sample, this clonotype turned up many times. DNA of the CDR3: TGTGCCAGCAGCTTAACGGAAGATTACGGCCGTAACTATGGCTACACCTTC. It translates to CASSLTEDYGRNYGYTF. J is TRBJ1-2 and V is TRBV7-3, with D unresolved. CDR1 and CDR2 (germline): SGHTA, FQGTGA. The CDR3 is made up of 17 amino acids. The ends were cut back, 0 bases at V and 1 base at J, with 15 bases in the middle.

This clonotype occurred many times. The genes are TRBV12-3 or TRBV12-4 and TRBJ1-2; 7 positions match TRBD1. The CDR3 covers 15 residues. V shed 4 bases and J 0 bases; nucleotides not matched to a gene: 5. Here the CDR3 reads CASSSGTVSNYGYTF. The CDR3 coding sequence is TGTGCCAGCAGTTCAGGGACAGTATCTAACTATGGCTACACCTTC.

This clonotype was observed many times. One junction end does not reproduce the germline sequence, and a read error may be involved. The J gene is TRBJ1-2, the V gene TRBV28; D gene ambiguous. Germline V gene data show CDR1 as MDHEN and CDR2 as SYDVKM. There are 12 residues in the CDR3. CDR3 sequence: CASSRDNFGYTF. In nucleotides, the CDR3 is TGTGCCAGCAGTCGAGATAACTTTGGCTACACCTTC.

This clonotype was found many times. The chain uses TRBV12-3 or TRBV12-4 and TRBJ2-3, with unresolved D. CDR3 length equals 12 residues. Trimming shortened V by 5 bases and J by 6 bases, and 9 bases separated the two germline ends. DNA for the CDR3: TGTGCCAGCAGTCCATCCGGGGATACGCAGTATTTT. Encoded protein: CASSPSGDTQYF.

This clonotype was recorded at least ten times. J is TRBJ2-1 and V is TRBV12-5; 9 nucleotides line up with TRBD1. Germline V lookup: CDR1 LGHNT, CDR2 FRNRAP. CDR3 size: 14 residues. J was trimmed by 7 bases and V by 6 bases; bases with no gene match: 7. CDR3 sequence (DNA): TGTGCTAGTGGCCTGGACAGGGGTGTGAATGAGCAGTTCTTC. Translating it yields CASGLDRGVNEQFF.

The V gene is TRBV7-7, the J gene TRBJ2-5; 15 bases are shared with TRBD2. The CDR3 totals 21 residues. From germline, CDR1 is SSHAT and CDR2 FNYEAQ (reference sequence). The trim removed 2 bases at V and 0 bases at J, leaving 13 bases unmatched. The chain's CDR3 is CASSLHGLAGGPITYQETQYF. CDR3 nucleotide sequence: TGTGCCAGCAGCTTACACGGACTAGCGGGGGGGCCCATTACGTACCAAGAGACCCAGTACTTC. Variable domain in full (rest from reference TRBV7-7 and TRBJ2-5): GAGVSQSPRYKVTKRGQDVTLRCDPISSHATLYWYQQALGQGPEFLTYFNYEAQPDKSGLPSDRFSAERPEGSISTLTIQRTEQRDSAMYRCASSLHGLAGGPITYQETQYFGPGTRLLVL.

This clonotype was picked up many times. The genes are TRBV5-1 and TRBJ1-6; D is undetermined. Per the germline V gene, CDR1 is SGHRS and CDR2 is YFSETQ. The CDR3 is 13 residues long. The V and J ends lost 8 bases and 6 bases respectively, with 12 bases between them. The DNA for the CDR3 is TGCGCCAGTGGCCTTGAGGGTAATTCACCCCTCCACTTT. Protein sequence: CASGLEGNSPLHF.

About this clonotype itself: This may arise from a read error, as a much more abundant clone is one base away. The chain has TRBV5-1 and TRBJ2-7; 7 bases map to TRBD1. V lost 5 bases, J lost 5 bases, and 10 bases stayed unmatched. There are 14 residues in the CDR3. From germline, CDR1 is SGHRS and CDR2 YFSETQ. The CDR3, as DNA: TGCGCCAGCAGATCCTGGACAGGTGACCACGAGCAGTACTTC. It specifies CASRSWTGDHEQYF.

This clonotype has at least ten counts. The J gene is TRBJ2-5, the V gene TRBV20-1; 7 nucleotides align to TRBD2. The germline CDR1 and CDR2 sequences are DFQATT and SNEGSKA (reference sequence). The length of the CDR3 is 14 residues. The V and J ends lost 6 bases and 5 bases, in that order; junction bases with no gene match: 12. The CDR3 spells CSAGKRGVGETQYF. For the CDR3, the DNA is TGCAGTGCAGGAAAGCGGGGAGTAGGGGAGACCCAGTACTTC.

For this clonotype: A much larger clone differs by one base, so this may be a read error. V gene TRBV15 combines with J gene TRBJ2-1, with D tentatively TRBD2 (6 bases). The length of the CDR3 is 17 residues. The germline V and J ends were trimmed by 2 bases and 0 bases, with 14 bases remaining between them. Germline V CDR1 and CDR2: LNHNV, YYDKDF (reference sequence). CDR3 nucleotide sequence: TGTGCCACCAGCAGATTTGGTCGGGGGAGCTCCTACAATGAGCAGTTCTTC. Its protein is CATSRFGRGSSYNEQFF.

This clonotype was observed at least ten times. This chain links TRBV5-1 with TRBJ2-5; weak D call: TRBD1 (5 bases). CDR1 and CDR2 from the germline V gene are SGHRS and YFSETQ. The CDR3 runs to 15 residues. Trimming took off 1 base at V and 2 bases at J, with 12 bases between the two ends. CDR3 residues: CASSLTDSGQETQYF. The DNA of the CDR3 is TGCGCCAGCAGCTTGACAGACTCAGGGCAAGAGACCCAGTACTTC.

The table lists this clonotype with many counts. CDR3 nucleotide sequence: TGTGCCAGCAGCGCTGGGACAGGGTTGAACACCGGGGAGCTGTTTTTT. Amino acid sequence: CASSAGTGLNTGELFF. The V gene is TRBV9, the J gene TRBJ2-2, with TRBD1 matching 9 bases. The CDR3 is made up of 16 amino acids. Unmatched junction bases numbered 4, after V lost 3 bases and J lost 1 base. Germline values: CDR1 SGDLS, CDR2 YYNGEE.

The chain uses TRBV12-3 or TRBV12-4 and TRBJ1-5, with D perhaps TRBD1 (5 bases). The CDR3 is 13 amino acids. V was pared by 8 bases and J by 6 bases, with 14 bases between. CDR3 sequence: CASRGGGPQPQHF. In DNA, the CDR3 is TGTGCCAGCCGTGGTGGGGGTCCTCAGCCCCAGCATTTT.

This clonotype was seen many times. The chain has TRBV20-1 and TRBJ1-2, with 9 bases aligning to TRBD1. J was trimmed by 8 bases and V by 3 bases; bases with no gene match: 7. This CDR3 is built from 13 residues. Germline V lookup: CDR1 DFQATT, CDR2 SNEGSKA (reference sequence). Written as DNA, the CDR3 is TGCAGTGCTAGTGTACAGGGGGCCGGGGGCTACACCTTC. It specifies CSASVQGAGGYTF.

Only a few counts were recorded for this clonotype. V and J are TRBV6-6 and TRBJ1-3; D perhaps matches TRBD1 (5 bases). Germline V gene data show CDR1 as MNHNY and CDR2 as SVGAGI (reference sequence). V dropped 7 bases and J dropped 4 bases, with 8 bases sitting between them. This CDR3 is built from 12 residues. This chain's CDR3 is CASIGEGNTIYF. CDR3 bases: TGTGCCAGCATAGGGGAAGGAAACACCATATATTTT.

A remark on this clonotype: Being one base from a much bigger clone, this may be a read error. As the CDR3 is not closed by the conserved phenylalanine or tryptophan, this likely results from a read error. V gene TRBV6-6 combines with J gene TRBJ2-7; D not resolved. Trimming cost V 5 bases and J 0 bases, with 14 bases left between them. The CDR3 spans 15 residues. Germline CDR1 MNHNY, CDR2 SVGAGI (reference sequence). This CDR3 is CASSLTDTSSYEQYY. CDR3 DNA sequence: TGTGCCAGCAGTCTGACTGATACGAGCTCCTACGAGCAGTACTAC.